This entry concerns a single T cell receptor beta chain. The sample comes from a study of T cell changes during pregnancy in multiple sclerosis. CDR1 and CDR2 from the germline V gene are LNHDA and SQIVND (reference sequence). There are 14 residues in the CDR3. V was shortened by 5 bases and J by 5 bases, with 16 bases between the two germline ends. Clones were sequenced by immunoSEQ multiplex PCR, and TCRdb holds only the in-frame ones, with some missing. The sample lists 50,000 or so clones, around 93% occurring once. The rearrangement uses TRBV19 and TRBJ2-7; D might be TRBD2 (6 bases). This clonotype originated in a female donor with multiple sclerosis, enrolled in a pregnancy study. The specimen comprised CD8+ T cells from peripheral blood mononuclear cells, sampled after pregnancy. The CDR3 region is CASSLGGLGDEQYF. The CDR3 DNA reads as TGTGCCAGTAGTCTTGGGGGGTTGGGGGACGAGCAGTACTTC.